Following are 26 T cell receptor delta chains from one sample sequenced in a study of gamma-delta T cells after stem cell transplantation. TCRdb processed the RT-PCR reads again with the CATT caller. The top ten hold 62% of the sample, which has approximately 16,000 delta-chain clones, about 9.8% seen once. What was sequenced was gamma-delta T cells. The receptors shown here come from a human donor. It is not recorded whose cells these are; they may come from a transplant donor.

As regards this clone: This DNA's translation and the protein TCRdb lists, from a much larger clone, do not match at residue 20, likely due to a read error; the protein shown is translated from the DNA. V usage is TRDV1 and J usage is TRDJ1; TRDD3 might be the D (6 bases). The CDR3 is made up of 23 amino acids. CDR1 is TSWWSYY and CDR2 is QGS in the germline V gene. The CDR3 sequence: CALGELEFYGGFPPSWGTDELIF. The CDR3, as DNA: TGTGCTCTTGGGGAACTAGAGTTTTACGGAGGCTTCCCTCCCAGCTGGGGTACCGATGAACTCATCTTT.

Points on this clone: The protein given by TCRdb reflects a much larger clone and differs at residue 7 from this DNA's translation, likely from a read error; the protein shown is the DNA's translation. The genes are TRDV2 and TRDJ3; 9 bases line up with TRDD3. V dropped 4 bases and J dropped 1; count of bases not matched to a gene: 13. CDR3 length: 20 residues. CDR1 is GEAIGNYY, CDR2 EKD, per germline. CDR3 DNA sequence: TGTGCCTGTGATACCGTACAGGGGGATACACCTTCCTGGGACACCCGACAGATGTTTTTC. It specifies CACDTVQGDTPSWDTRQMFF.

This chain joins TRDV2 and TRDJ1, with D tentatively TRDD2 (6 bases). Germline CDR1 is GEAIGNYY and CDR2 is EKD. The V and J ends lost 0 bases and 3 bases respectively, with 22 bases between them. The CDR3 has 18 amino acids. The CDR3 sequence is CACDTVGSGVSFPDKLIF. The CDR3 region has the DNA TGTGCCTGTGACACCGTGGGAAGTGGGGTATCCTTCCCCGATAAACTCATCTTT.

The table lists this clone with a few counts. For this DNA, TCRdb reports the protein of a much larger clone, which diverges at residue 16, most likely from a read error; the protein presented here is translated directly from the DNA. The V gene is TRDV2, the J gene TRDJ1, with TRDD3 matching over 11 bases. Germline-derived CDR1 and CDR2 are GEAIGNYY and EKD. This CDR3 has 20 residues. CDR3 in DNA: TGTGCCTGTGACCCGGTTTTGGGGGATACGGGGTCTAAGTACACCGGTAAACTCATCTTT. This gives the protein CACDPVLGDTGSKYTGKLIF.

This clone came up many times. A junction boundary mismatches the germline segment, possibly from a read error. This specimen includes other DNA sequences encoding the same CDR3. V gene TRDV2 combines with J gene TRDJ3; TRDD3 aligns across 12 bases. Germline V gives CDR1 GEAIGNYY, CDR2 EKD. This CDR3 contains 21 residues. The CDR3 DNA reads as TGTGCCTGTGACACCCTTACTGGGGGATACAAGATCTCCTGTGACACCCGACAGATGTTTTTC. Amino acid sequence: CACDTLTGGYKISCDTRQMFF.

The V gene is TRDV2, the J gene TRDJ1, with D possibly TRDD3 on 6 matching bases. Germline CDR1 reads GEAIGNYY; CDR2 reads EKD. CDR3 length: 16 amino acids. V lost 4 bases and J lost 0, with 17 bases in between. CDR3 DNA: TGTGCCTGTGATCCCCTGGGGACCGGGTACACCGATAAACTCATCTTT. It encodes CACDPLGTGYTDKLIF.

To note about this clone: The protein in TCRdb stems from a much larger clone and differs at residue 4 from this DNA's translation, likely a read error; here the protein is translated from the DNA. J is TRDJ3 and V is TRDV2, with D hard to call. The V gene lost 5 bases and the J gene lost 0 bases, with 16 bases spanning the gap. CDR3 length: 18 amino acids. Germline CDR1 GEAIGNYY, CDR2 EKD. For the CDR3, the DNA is TGTGCCTGTGGCATTTCACTCTCCGGCTCCTGGGACACCCGACAGATGTTTTTC. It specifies CACGISLSGSWDTRQMFF.

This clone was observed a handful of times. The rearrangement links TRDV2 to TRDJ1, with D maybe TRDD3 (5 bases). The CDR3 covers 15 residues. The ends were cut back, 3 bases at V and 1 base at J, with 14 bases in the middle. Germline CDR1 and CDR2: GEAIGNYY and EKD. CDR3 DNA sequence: TGTGCCTGTGACCGACGGGGGCAATCCACCGATAAACTCATCTTT. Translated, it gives CACDRRGQSTDKLIF.

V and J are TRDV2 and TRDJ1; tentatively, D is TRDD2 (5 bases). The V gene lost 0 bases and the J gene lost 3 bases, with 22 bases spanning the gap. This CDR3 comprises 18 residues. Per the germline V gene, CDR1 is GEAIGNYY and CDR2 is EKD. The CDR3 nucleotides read TGTGCCTGTGACACCATACAGACTTCCCCCCGGTTCGCCGATAAACTCATCTTT. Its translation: CACDTIQTSPRFADKLIF.

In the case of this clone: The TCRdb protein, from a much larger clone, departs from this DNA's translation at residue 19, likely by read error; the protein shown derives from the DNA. The CDR3 sequence: CALGEPLFPLRDSSPYTDNLIF. The CDR3 region has the DNA TGTGCTCTTGGGGAACCCCTTTTTCCCCTCCGGGATTCCTCCCCGTACACCGATAACCTCATCTTT. This chain uses TRDV1 with TRDJ1, with D perhaps being TRDD2 or TRDD3 (5 bases each). The CDR3 spans 22 residues. Per the germline V gene, CDR1 is TSWWSYY and CDR2 is QGS.

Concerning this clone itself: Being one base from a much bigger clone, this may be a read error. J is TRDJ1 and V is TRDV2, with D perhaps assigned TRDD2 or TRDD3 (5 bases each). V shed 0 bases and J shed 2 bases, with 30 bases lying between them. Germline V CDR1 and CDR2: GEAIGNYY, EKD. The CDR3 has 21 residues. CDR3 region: CACDTVPTGKVRGGRTDKLIF. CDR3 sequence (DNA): TGTGCCTGTGACACCGTGCCTACGGGGAAAGTACGGGGGGGCCGGACCGATAAACTCATCTTT.

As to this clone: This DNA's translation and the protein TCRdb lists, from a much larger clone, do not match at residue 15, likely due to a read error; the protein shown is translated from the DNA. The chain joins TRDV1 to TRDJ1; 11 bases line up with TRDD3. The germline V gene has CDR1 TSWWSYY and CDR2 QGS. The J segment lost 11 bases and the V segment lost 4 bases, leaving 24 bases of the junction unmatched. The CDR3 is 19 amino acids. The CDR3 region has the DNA TGTGCTCTTGGGGTCACCACCTTCCTACTCGAACTGGGGGATATGGGTCTCATCTTT. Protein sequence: CALGVTTFLLELGDMGLIF.

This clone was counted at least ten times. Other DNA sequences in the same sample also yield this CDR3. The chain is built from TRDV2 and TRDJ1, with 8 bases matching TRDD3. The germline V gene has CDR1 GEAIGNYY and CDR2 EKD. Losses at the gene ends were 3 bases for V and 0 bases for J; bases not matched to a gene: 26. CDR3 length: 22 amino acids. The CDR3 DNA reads TGTGCCTGTGACCCCCTATATACACCCCGGGACGGACTGGGGGTAGACACCGATAAACTCATCTTT. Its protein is CACDPLYTPRDGLGVDTDKLIF.

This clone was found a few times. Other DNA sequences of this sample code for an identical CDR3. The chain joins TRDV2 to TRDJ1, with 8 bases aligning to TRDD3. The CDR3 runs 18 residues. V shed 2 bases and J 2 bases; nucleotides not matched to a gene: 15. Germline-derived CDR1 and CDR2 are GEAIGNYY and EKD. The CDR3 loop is CACDRGGDMLSYTDKLIF. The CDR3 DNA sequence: TGTGCCTGTGACAGAGGGGGGGATATGCTATCTTATACCGATAAACTCATCTTT.

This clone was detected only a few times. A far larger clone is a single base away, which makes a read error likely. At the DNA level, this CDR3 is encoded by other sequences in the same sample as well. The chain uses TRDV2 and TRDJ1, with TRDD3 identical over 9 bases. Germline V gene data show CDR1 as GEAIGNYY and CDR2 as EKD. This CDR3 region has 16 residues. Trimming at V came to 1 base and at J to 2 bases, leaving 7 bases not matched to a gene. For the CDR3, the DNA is TGTGCCTGTGACACTGTGGGGGGGATACCTACCGATAAACTCATCTTT. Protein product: CACDTVGGIPTDKLIF.

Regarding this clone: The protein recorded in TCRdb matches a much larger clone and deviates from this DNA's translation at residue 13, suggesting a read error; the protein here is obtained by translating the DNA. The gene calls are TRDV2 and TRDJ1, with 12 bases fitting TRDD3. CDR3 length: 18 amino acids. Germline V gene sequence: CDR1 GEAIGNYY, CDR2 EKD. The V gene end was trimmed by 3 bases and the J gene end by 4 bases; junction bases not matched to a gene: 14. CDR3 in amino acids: CACDPVLGDTTDVDKLIF. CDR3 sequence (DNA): TGTGCCTGTGACCCTGTACTGGGGGATACCACGGACGTCGATAAACTCATCTTT.

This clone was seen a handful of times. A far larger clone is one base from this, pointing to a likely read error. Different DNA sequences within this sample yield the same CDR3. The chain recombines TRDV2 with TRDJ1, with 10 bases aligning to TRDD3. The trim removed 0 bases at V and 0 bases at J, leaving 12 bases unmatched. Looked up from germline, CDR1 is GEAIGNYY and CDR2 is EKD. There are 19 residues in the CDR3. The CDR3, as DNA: TGTGCCTGTGACACCGTTCCAACTACTGGGGGATTGTACACCGATAAACTCATCTTT. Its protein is CACDTVPTTGGLYTDKLIF.

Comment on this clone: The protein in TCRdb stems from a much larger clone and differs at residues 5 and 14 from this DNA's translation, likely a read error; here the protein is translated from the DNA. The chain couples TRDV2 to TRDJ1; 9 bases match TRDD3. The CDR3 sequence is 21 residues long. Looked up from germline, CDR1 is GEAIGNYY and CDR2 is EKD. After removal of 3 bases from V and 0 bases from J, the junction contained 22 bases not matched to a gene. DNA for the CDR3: TGTGCCTGTGACGCCGTTCAAAAAAGTCTGGGGGATGAACCGTACACCGATAAACTCATCTTT. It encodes CACDAVQKSLGDEPYTDKLIF.

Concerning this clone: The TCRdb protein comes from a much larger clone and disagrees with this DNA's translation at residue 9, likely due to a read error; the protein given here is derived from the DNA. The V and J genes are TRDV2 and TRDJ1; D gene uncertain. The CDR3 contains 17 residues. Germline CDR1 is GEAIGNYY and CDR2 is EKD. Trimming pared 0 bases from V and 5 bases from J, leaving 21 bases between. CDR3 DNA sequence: TGTGCCTGTGACACCGTCCGATCTGAGGGACTTCTTGATAAACTCATCTTT. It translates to CACDTVRSEGLLDKLIF.

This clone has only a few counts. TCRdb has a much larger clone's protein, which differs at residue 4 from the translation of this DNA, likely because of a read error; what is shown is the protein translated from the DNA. CDR3 in amino acids: CACGTLTGGVPSYTDKLIF. The CDR3 coding sequence is TGTGCCTGTGGCACACTAACTGGGGGAGTTCCATCGTACACCGATAAACTCATCTTT. The V call is TRDV2, the J call TRDJ1; TRDD3 aligns across 9 bases. The ends lost 5 bases at V and 0 bases at J; junction bases unmatched: 18. CDR1 and CDR2 from the germline V gene are GEAIGNYY and EKD. The CDR3 consists of 19 residues.

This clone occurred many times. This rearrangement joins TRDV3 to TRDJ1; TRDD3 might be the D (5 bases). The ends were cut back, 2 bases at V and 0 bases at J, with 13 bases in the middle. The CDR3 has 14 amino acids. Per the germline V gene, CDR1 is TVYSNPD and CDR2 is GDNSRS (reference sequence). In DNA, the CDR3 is TGTGCCTTTGCGGAGGGGGGTTACACCGATAAACTCATCTTT. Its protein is CAFAEGGYTDKLIF.

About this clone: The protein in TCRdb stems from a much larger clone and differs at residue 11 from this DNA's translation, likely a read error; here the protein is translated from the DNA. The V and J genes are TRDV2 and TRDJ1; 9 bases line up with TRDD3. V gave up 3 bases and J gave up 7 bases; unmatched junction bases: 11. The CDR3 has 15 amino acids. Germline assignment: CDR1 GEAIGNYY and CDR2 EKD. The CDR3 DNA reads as TGTGCCTGTGACCCTATCCTGGGGGATGCCTGTAAACTCATCTTT. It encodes CACDPILGDACKLIF.

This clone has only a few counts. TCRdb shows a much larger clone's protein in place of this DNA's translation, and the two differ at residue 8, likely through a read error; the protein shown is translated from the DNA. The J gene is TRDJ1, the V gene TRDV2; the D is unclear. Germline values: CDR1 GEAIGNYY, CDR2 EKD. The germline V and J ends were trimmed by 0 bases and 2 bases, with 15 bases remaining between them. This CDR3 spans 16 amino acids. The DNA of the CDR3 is TGTGCCTGTGACACCGTGACCCAGCAGGGTACCGATAAACTCATCTTT. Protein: CACDTVTQQGTDKLIF.

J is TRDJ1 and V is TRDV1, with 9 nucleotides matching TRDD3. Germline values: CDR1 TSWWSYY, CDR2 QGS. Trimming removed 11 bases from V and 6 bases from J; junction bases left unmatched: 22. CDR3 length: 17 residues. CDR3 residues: CATGSPTSSYWGNKLIF. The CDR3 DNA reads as TGTGCTACTGGGTCGCCCACTTCCTCGTACTGGGGGAATAAACTCATCTTT.

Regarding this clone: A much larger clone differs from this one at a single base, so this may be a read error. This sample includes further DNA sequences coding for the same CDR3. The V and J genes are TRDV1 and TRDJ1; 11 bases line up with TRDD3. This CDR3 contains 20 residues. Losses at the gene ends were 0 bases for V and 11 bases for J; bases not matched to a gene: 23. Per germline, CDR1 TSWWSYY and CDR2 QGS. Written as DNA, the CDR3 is TGTGCTCTTGGGGAACTAGGCATGCTTCCAATGGGGGATACGCGTTCCCAGCTCATCTTT. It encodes CALGELGMLPMGDTRSQLIF.

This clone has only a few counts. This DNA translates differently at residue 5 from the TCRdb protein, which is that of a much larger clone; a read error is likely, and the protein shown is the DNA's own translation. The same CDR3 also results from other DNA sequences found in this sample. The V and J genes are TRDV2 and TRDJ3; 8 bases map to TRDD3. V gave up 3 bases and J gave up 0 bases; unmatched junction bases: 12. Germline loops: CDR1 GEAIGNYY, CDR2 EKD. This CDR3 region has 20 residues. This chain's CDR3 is CACDLMVGDSSSWDTRQMFF. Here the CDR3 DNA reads TGTGCCTGTGACTTGATGGTGGGGGATTCAAGCTCCTGGGACACCCGACAGATGTTTTTC.